This TCR beta chain was recorded in a study of regulatory T cells in long-lasting Graves disease. On the study more broadly: Positivity for TSH receptor antibodies plus over 5 years of antithyroid drugs meant persistent Graves' disease.

Specified time point: persistent/refractory GD, antithyroid drugs over 5 years with positive TRAb. Preparation of the TCR library used RNA extracted from PBMCs. Arm-PCR of CDR3 regions and iRepertoire HTBI primers were used to build TCR beta libraries. TCRdb itself ran the multiplex PCR reads through MiXCR, one entry per CDR3 protein. The top ten hold about an eighth of the sample, which has 450,000 or so distinct CDR3 sequences, approximately 23% seen once. A note on this clonotype: No antigen is known for it.

Study results and limitations: Shared public clonotypes totalled approximately 3,000 in persistent patients, compared with about 930 in new patients. Lower TCR diversity was seen in persistent Graves' patients than in newly diagnosed ones.

This TCR came from a female donor with Graves disease. Source: peripheral blood mononuclear cells (PBMCs), taken when the disease was refractory, from a patient treated with antithyroid drugs.

The CDR3, as DNA: TGTGCCAGCAGCCAGTCCCTGAACAACAATGAGCAGTTCTTC. Residues: CASSQSLNNNEQFF. The chain carries TRBV3-1 and TRBJ2-1; no definite D call. CDR1 is LGHDT, CDR2 YNNKEL, per germline (reference sequence). V lost 3 bases and J lost 5, with 11 bases in between. This CDR3 region has 14 residues.